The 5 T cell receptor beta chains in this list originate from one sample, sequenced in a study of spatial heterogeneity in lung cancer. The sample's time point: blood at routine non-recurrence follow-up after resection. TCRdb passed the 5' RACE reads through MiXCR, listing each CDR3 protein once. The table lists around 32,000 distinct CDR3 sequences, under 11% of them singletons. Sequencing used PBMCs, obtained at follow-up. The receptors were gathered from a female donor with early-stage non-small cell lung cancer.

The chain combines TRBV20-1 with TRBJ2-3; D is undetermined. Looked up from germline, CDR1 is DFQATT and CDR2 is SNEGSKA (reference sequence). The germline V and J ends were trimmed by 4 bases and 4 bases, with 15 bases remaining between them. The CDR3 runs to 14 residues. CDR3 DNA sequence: TGCAGTGCTAAAAAGTCCTACCCCCCAGATACGCAGTATTTT. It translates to CSAKKSYPPDTQYF.

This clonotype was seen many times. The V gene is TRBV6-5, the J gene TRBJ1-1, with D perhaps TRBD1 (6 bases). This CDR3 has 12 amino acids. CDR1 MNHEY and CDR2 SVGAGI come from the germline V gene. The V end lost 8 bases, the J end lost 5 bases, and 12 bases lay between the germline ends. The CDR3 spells CASGRGETEAFF. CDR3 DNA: TGTGCCAGCGGCAGGGGAGAGACTGAAGCTTTCTTT.

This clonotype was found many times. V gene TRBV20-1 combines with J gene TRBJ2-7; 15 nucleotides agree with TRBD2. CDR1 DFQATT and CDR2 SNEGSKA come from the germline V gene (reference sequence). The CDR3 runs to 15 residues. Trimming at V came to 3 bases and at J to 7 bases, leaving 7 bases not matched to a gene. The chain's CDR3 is CSASGTSGGSWEQYF. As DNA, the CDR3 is TGCAGTGCTAGTGGGACTAGCGGGGGGTCTTGGGAGCAGTACTTC.

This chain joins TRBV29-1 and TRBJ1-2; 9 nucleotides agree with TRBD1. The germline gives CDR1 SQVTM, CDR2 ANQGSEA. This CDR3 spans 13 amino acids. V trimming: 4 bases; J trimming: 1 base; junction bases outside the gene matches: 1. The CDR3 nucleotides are TGCAGCGTTGGACAGGGGGTTAACTATGGCTACACCTTC. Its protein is CSVGQGVNYGYTF.

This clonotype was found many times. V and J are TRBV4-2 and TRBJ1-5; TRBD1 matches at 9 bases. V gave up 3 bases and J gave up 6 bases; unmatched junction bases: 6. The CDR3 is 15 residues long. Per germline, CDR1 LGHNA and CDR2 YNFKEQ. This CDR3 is CASSQRQGGFQPQHF. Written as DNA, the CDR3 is TGTGCCAGCAGCCAGCGACAGGGGGGATTTCAGCCCCAGCATTTT.